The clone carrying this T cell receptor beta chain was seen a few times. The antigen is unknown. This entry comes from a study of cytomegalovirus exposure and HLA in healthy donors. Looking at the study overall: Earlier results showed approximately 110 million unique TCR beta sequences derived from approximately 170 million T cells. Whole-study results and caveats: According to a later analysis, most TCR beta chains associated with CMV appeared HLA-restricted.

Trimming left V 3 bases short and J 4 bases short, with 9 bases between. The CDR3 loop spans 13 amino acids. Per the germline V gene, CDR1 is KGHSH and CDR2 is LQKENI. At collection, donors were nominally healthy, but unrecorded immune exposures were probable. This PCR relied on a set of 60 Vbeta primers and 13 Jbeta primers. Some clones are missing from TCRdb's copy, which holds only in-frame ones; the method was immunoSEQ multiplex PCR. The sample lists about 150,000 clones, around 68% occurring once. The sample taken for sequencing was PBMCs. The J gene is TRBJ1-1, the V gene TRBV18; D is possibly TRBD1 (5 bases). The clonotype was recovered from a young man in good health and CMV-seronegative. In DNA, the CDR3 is TGTGCCAGCTCACCGACAGCACCCACTGAAGCTTTCTTT. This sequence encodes CASSPTAPTEAFF.